This T cell receptor beta chain was obtained from a study of blood T cell repertoires in COVID-19. Study background: COVID-19 samples, acute and convalescent, were from the United States, Italy and Spain.

With 0 bases removed from V and 3 bases from J, the gap between germline ends came to 15 bases. This CDR3 contains 16 residues. The germline V gene encodes CDR1 SGDLS and CDR2 YYNGEE. The data were produced by immunoSEQ multiplex PCR, yet TCRdb's version contains in-frame clones alone and is incomplete. This table holds under 85,000 clones, roughly nine tenths found once. The V gene is TRBV9, the J gene TRBJ1-1, with D perhaps matching TRBD1 (6 bases). This TCR was sampled from an older man in a cohort sampled during active COVID-19. What was sequenced was peripheral blood. CDR3: CASSVDVGAGDTEAFF. The CDR3 coding sequence is TGTGCCAGCAGCGTAGATGTGGGGGCGGGGGACACTGAAGCTTTCTTT.